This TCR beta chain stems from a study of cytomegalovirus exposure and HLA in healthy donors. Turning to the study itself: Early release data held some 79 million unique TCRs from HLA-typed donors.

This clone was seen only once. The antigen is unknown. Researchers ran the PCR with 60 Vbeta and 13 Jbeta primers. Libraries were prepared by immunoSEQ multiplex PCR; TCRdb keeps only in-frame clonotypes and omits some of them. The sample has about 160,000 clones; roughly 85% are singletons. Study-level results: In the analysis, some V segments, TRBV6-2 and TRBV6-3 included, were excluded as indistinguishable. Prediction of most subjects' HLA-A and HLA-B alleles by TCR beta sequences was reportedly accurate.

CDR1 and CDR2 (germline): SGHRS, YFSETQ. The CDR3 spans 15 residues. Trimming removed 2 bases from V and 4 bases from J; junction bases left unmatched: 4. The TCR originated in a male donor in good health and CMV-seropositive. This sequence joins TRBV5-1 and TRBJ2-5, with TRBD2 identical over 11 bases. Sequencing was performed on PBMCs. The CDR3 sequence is CASSLQTSGVETQYF. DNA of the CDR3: TGCGCCAGCAGCTTACAGACTAGCGGGGTAGAGACCCAGTACTTC.